This entry describes one TCR beta chain. Its target is unknown. Produced via immunoSEQ multiplex PCR; TCRdb's table is partial and in-frame only. Among tens of thousands of clones listed, around 87% were seen once. The data derive from a study of T cell responses to AZD1222 COVID-19 vaccine. General observations from the study: Vaccination with two AZD1222 doses was followed by a rise in Spike-specific TCR breadth and depth. Baseline serology detected seropositivity in only a handful of AZD1222 recipients. Mapped onto spike, vaccine-associated CD4 TCRs spanned it and were dominant at 160-218 and 743-854. Variant regions that are unmutated are reportedly the target of nearly half of spike-specific TCRs.

This CDR3 region has 17 residues. Trimming removed 5 bases from V and 5 bases from J; junction bases left unmatched: 13. Germline-derived CDR1 and CDR2 are SGHVS and FQNEAQ. This sample comprised peripheral blood, obtained on day 0 of AZD1222 vaccination. The chain joins TRBV7-8 to TRBJ1-2; 11 bases map to TRBD1. The clonotype comes from an adult in good health. Here the CDR3 reads CASSRERSGTGGYGYTF. For the CDR3, the DNA is TGTGCCAGCAGCCGAGAACGTTCCGGGACAGGGGGGTATGGCTACACCTTC.